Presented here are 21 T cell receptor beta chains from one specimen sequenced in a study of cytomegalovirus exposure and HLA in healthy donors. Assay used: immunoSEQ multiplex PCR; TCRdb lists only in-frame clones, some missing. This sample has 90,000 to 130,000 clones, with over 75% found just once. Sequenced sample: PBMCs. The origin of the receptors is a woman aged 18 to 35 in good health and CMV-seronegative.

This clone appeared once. CDR3 DNA sequence: TGTGCCAGCAGCCTAGACCGGACAGGATGGTCCTACAATGAGCAGTTCTTC. It translates to CASSLDRTGWSYNEQFF. This chain connects TRBV7-9 to TRBJ2-1, with 7 bases identical to TRBD1. Germline V gene data show CDR1 as SEHNR and CDR2 as FQNEAQ (reference sequence). The CDR3 has 17 residues. Trimming cost V 5 bases and J 1 base; bases outside gene matches: 11.

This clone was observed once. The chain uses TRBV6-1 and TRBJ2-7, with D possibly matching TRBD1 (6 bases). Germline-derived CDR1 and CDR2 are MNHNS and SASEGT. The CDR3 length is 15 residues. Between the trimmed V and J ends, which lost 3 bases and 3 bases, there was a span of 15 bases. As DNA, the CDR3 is TGTGCCAGCAGTGAGAGTCAGGGGCCAATCTACGAGCAGTACTTC. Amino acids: CASSESQGPIYEQYF.

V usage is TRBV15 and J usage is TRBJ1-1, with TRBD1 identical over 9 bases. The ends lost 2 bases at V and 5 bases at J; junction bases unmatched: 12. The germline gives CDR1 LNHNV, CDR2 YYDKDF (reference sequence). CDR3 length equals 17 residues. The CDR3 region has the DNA TGTGCCACCAGCAGACGCTCAGCCGGGACAGGGAAAACTGAAGCTTTCTTT. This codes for CATSRRSAGTGKTEAFF.

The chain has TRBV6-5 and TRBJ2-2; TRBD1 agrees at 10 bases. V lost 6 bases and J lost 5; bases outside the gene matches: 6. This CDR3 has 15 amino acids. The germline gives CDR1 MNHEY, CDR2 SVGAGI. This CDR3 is CASRTGTGVTGELFF. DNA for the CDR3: TGTGCCAGCAGAACCGGGACAGGGGTGACCGGGGAGCTGTTTTTT.

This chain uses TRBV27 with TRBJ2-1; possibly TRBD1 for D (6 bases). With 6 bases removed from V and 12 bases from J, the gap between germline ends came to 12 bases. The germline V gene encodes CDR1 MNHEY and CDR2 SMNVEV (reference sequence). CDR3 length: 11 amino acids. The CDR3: CASRYREGQFF. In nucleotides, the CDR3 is TGTGCCAGCAGATACAGGGAAGGGCAGTTCTTC.

CDR3 DNA sequence: TGTGCCAGCAGCCGAGGGAGGATTGGGGGAGATAATTCACCCCTCCACTTT. Protein sequence: CASSRGRIGGDNSPLHF. V usage is TRBV14 and J usage is TRBJ1-6; D might be TRBD1 (5 bases). With 4 bases removed from V and 5 bases from J, the gap between germline ends came to 18 bases. CDR1 is SGHDN and CDR2 is FVKESK in the germline V gene. The CDR3 contains 17 residues. The whole variable domain, remainder taken from reference TRBV14 and TRBJ1-6, is EAGVTQFPSHSVIEKGQTVTLRCDPISGHDNLYWYRRVMGKEIKFLLHFVKESKQDESGMPNNRFLAERTGGTYSTLKVQPAELEDSGVYFCASSRGRIGGDNSPLHFGNGTRLTVT.

The CDR3 spells CASSVASGGSTGELFF. DNA of the CDR3: TGTGCCAGCAGCGTAGCTAGCGGGGGTTCCACCGGGGAGCTGTTTTTT. This chain joins TRBV9 and TRBJ2-2; 10 nucleotides line up with TRBD2. CDR1 SGDLS and CDR2 YYNGEE come from the germline V gene. With 0 bases clipped from V and 4 bases from J, the junction kept 3 bases outside the gene matches. The CDR3 runs 16 residues.

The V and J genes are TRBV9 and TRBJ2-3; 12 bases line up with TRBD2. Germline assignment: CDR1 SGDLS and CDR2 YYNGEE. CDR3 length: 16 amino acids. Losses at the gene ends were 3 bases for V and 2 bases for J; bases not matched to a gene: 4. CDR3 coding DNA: TGTGCCAGCAGCGCACTAGCGGGGGGACCCACAGATACGCAGTATTTT. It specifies CASSALAGGPTDTQYF.

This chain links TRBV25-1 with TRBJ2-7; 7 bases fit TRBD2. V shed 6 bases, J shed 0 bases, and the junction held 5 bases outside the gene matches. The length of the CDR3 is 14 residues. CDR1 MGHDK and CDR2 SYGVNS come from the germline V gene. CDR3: CASRIRDYSYEQYF. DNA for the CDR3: TGTGCCAGCAGAATCCGGGACTACTCCTACGAGCAGTACTTC.

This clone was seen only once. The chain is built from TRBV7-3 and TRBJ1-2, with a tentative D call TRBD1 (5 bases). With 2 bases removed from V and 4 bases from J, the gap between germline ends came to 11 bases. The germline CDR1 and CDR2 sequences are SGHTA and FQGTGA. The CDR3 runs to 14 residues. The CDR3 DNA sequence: TGTGCCAGCAGCTTAGGGGCGGAGCCCTATGGCTACACCTTC. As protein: CASSLGAEPYGYTF. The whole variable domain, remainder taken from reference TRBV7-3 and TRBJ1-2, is GAGVSQTPSNKVTEKGKYVELRCDPISGHTALYWYRQSLGQGPEFLIYFQGTGAADDSGLPNDRFFAVRPEGSVSTLKIQRTERGDSAVYLCASSLGAEPYGYTFGSGTRLTVV.

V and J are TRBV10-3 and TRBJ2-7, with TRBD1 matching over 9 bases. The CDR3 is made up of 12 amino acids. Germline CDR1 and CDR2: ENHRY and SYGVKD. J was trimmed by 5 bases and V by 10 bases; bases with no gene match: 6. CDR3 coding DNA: TGTGCCACCCGGGACAGGGCTGACGAGCAGTACTTC. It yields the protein CATRDRADEQYF.

The DNA for the CDR3 is TGTGCCAGCAGGAACCCCGGAGGGAACTACGAGCAGTACTTC. Its translation: CASRNPGGNYEQYF. This chain links TRBV2 with TRBJ2-7; maybe TRBD2 (6 bases). With 6 bases removed from V and 3 bases from J, the gap between germline ends came to 15 bases. The CDR3 contains 14 residues. Germline V gene lookup returns CDR1 SNHLY and CDR2 FYNNEI. The full variable domain, its missing parts supplied by reference TRBV2 and TRBJ2-7, is EPEVTQTPSHQVTQMGQEVILRCVPISNHLYFYWYRQILGQKVEFLVSFYNNEISEKSEIFDDQFSVERPDGSNFTLKIRSTKLEDSAMYFCASRNPGGNYEQYFGPGTRLTVT.

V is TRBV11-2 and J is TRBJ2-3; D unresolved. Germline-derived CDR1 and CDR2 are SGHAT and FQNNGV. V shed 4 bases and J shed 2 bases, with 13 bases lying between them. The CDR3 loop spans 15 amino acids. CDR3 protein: CASSSRLLATDTQYF. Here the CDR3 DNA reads TGTGCCAGCAGCTCCCGGTTACTTGCCACAGATACGCAGTATTTT.

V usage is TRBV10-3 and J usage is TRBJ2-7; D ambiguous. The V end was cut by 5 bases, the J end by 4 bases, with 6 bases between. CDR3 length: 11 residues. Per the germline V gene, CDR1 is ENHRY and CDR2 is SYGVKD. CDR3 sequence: CAISQDYEQYF. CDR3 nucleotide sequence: TGTGCCATCAGTCAGGATTACGAGCAGTACTTC.

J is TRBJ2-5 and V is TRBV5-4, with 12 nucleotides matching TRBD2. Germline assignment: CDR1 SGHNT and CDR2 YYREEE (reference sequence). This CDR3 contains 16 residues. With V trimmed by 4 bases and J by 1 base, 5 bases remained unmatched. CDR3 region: CASSPGLAGPQETQYF. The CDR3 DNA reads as TGTGCCAGCAGCCCCGGACTAGCGGGGCCCCAAGAGACCCAGTACTTC.

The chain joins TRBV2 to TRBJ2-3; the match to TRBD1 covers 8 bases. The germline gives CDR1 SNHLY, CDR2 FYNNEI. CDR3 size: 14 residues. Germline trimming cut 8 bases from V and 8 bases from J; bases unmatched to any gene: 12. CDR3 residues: CASAEDRDWGTQYF. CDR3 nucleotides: TGTGCCAGCGCCGAGGACAGGGACTGGGGTACGCAGTATTTT.

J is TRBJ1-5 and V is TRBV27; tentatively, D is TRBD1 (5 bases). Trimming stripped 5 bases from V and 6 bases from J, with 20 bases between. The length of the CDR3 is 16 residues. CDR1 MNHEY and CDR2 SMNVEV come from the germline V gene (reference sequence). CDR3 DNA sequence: TGTGCCAGCAGTCTCCGGGGGACCCCGGAGGGTCAGCCCCAGCATTTT. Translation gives CASSLRGTPEGQPQHF.

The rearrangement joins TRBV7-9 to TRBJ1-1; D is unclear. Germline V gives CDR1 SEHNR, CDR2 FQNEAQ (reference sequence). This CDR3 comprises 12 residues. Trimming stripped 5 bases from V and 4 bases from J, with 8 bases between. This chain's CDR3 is CASSRGSTEAFF. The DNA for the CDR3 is TGTGCCAGCAGCCGTGGCAGCACTGAAGCTTTCTTT.

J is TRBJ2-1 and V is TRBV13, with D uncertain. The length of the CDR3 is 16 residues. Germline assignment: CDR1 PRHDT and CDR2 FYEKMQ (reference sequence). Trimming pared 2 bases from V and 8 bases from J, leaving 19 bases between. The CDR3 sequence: CASSLSFLEVEDEQFF. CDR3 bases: TGTGCCAGCAGCTTAAGTTTCCTTGAGGTTGAGGATGAGCAGTTCTTC.

The CDR3 region has the DNA TGTGCCTGGTATCATAGGGGCCACTCCGCTGAAGCTTTCTTT. Protein: CAWYHRGHSAEAFF. This chain connects TRBV30 to TRBJ1-1, with D tentatively TRBD1 (5 bases). This CDR3 spans 14 amino acids. The germline V and J ends were trimmed by 5 bases and 6 bases, with 19 bases remaining between them. CDR1 and CDR2 (germline): GTSNPN, SVGIG (reference sequence).

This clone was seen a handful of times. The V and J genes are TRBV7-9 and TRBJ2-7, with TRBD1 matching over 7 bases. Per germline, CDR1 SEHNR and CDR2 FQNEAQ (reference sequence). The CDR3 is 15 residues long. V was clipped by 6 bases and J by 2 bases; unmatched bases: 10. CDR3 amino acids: CASSSRTGQAYEQYF. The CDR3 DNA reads TGTGCCAGCAGTTCCAGGACAGGTCAGGCCTACGAGCAGTACTTC.